This is a list of T cell receptor beta chains from one sample in a study of blood T cell repertoires in COVID-19. Here immunoSEQ multiplex PCR was the method, and the copy in TCRdb shows in-frame clones only, minus some. The repertoire consists of around 260,000 clones, with around 86% occurring once and the leading ten covering approximately 5.3%. Sequencing used peripheral blood. These receptors came from a woman aged 60-75 years with COVID-19, enrolled during active disease. CDR3s include the opening cysteine and the closing phenylalanine or tryptophan. Fields, in order: CDR3 protein, CDR3 DNA, clone size, J gene, D gene, V gene. D genes are given only for firm matches. Part of the rows lack a size; the others show once, few, many or a class for expanded clones.

CASSQTSGRGGRQETQYF | TGTGCCAGCAGTCAAACTAGCGGGAGGGGTGGGCGGCAAGAGACCCAGTACTTC | once | TRBJ2-5 | TRBD2 | TRBV28
CASSLGGTGAGNTIYF | TGTGCCAGCAGCTTAGGCGGCACAGGGGCTGGAAACACCATATATTTT | NA | TRBJ1-3 | TRBD1 | TRBV7-6
CASSYRRESYGYTF | TGTGCCAGCAGCTACCGAAGGGAGAGCTATGGCTACACCTTC | NA | TRBJ1-2 | NA | TRBV11-2
CASSPGLAGEAQYF | TGTGCCAGCAGCCCGGGACTAGCGGGAGAAGCGCAGTATTTT | NA | TRBJ2-3 | TRBD2 | TRBV3-1/TRBV3-2
CASSVTAGNYGYTF | TGTGCCAGCAGTGTAACGGCAGGGAACTATGGCTACACCTTC | NA | TRBJ1-2 | NA | TRBV6-6
CASRTSGRRETQYF | TGTGCCAGTAGGACTAGCGGGAGGCGGGAGACCCAGTACTTC | few | TRBJ2-5 | TRBD2 | TRBV2
CSVPRGQGNTEAFF | TGCAGCGTTCCGAGGGGGCAGGGGAACACTGAAGCTTTCTTT | NA | TRBJ1-1 | TRBD1 | TRBV29-1
CASRTGESTEKLFF | TGTGCCAGCAGAACAGGGGAATCCACCGAAAAACTGTTTTTT | NA | TRBJ1-4 | TRBD1 | TRBV2
CSASLSGRAEQFF | TGCAGTGCTAGTCTTAGCGGGAGGGCGGAGCAGTTCTTC | NA | TRBJ2-1 | TRBD2 | TRBV20-1
CASSIVGTGDNQPQHF | TGTGCCAGTAGTATAGTCGGGACAGGGGACAATCAGCCCCAGCATTTT | NA | TRBJ1-5 | TRBD1 | TRBV19